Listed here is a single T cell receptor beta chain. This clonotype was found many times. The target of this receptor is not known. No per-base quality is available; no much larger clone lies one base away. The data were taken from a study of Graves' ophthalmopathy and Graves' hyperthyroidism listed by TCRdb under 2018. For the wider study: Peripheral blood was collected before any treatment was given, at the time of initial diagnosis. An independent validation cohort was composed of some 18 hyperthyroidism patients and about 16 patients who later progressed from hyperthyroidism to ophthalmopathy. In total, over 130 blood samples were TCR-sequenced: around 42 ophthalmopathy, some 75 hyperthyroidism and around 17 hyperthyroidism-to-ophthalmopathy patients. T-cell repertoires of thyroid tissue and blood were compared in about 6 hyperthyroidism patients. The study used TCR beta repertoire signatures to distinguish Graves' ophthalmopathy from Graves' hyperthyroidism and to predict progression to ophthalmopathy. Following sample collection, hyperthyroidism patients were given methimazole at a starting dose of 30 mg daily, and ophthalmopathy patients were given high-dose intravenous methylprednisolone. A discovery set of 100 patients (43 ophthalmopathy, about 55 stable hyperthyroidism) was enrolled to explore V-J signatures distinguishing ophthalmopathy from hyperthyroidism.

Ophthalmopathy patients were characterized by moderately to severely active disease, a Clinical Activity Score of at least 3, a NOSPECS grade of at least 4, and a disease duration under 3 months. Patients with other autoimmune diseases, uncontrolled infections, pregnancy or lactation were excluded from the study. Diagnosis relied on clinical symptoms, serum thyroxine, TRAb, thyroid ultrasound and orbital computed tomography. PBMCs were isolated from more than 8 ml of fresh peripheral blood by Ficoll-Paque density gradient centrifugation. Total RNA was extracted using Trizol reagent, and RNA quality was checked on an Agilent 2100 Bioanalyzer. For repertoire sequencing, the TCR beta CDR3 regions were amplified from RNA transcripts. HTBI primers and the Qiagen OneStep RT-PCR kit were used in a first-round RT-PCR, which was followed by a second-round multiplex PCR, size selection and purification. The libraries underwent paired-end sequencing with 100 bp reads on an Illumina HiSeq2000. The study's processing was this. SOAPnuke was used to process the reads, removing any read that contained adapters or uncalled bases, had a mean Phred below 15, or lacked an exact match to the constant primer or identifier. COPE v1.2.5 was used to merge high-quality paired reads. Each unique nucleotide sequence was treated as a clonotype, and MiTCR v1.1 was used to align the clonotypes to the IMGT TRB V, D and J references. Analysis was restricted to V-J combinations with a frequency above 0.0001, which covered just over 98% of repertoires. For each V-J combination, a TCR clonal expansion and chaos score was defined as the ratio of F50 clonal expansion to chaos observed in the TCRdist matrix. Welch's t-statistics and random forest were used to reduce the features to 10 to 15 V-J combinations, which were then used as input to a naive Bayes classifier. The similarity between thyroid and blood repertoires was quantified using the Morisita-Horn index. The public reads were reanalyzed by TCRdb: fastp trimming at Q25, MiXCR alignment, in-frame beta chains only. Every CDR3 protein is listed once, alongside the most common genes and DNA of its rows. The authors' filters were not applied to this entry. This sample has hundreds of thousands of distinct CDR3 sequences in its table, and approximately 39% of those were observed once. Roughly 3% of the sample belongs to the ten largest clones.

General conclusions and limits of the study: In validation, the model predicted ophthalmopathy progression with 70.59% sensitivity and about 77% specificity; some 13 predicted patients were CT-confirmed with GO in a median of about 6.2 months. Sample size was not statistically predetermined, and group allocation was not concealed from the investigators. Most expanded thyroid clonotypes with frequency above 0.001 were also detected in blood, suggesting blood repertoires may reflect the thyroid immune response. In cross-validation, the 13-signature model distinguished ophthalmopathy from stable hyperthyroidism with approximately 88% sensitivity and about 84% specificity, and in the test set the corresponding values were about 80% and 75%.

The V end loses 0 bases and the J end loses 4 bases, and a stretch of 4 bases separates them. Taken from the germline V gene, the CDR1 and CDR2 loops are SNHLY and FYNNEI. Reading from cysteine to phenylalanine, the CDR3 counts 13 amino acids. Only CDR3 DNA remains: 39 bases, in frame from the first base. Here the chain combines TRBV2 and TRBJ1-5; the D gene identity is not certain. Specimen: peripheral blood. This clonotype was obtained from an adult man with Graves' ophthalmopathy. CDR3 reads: CASSEAYNQPQHF. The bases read TGTGCCAGCAGTGAAGCCTATAATCAGCCCCAGCATTTT. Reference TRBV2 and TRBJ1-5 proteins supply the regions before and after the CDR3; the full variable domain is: EPEVTQTPSHQVTQMGQEVILRCVPISNHLYFYWYRQILGQKVEFLVSFYNNEISEKSEIFDDQFSVERPDGSNFTLKIRSTKLEDSAMYFCASSEAYNQPQHFGDGTRLSIL.